A selection of T cell receptor beta chains follows, all from one sample in a study of T cell repertoires in cytomegalovirus infection. TCRdb itself ran the reads through MiXCR, one entry per CDR3 protein. This sample carries 130,000 or so distinct CDR3 sequences, about 6% of them seen once, and the ten largest clones take roughly 18%. Sequencing input: PBMCs. These TCRs come from a human donor in good health (CMV status not recorded). Some clones in this sample may be carry-over from other donors' samples. The CDR3 runs from the conserved cysteine through the conserved F or W. The D gene is left open where the match is weak. Rows give clone size only sometimes, using once, few, many, or a class for an expanded clone.

size: many; V: TRBV5-6; J: TRBJ1-1; D: NA; DNA: TGTGCCAGCAGCGTTGGGAGGGGCTTCCCCCTGAACACTGAAGCTTTCTTT; CDR3: CASSVGRGFPLNTEAFF
size: many; V: TRBV7-8; J: TRBJ2-2; D: NA; DNA: TGTGCCAGCAGCTTAGAGGCAGGGCAATACACCGGGGAGCTGTTTTTT; CDR3: CASSLEAGQYTGELFF
size: NA; V: TRBV3-1; J: TRBJ2-2; D: NA; DNA: TGTGCCAGCAGCCAGATTGGCGGGGCCGAGAACACCGGGGAGCTGTTTTTT; CDR3: CASSQIGGAENTGELFF
size: many; V: TRBV7-2; J: TRBJ1-2; D: NA; DNA: TGTGCCAGCAGCTACCCCGGGGTACAAGGCTACACCTTC; CDR3: CASSYPGVQGYTF
size: many; V: TRBV12-3/TRBV12-4; J: TRBJ2-7; D: NA; DNA: TGTGCCAGCAGTTTATCCCCCGCCTACGAGCAGTACTTC; CDR3: CASSLSPAYEQYF
size: NA; V: TRBV5-6; J: TRBJ2-7; D: NA; DNA: TGTGCCAGCAGCTCCGTTCGCCGGGACACCTACGAGCAGTACTTC; CDR3: CASSSVRRDTYEQYF
size: many; V: TRBV15; J: TRBJ2-5; D: NA; DNA: TGTGCCACCAGCCCCGGACTGTCGCAAGAGACCCAGTACTTC; CDR3: CATSPGLSQETQYF
size: many; V: TRBV11-2; J: TRBJ1-6; D: TRBD1; DNA: TGTGCCAGCAGCTTAGGTCGTCTAGGGACAGGGGGTTCACCCCTCCACTTT; CDR3: CASSLGRLGTGGSPLHF
size: NA; V: TRBV11-2; J: TRBJ2-6; D: NA; DNA: TGTGCCAGCAGCCTAACCGGGAGCCGAATAGCCCCTGGGGCCAACGTCCTGACTTTC; CDR3: CASSLTGSRIAPGANVLTF
size: NA; V: TRBV5-1; J: TRBJ1-1; D: NA; DNA: TGCGCCAGCACCATAGGAAGGGGGAGAGATGAAGCTTTCTTT; CDR3: CASTIGRGRDEAFF
size: many; V: TRBV7-6; J: TRBJ1-3; D: NA; DNA: TGTGCCAGCAGCTTAACCGGGACGGCTGGAAACACCATATATTTT; CDR3: CASSLTGTAGNTIYF
size: many; V: TRBV7-4; J: TRBJ2-6; D: TRBD2; DNA: TGTGCCAGCAGCTTATCGGGGGGGTTCGGTCCTGGGGCCAACGTCCTGACTTTC; CDR3: CASSLSGGFGPGANVLTF
size: many; V: TRBV7-2; J: TRBJ2-6; D: NA; DNA: TGTGCCAGCATCAAAGGGCTCCTCTCCTCTGGGGCCAACGTCCTGACTTTC; CDR3: CASIKGLLSSGANVLTF
size: NA; V: TRBV5-1; J: TRBJ2-1; D: NA; DNA: TGCGCCAGCAGCCTCCTAGGGACCTACAATGAGCAGTTCTTC; CDR3: CASSLLGTYNEQFF
size: many; V: TRBV20-1; J: TRBJ2-2; D: TRBD1; DNA: TGCAGTGCTGGAAGTCCGGGACAGGGGGCCCCCGGGGAGCTGTTTTTT; CDR3: CSAGSPGQGAPGELFF
size: many; V: TRBV7-2; J: TRBJ1-2; D: NA; DNA: TGTGCCAGCAGCTTGGGGGGGGCGCATTATGGCTACACCTTC; CDR3: CASSLGGAHYGYTF
size: many; V: TRBV7-2; J: TRBJ1-2; D: TRBD1; DNA: TGTGCCAGCAGCGCACAGGGGGGTATTAGAGATGGCTACACCTTC; CDR3: CASSAQGGIRDGYTF
size: many; V: TRBV7-6; J: TRBJ2-7; D: NA; DNA: TGTGCCAGCAGCTTAGAAGGCGTCATTGGCGAGCAGTACTTC; CDR3: CASSLEGVIGEQYF
size: many; V: TRBV28; J: TRBJ1-1; D: TRBD1; DNA: TGTGCCAGCAGTGACAGGGGCCGGACGAGCACTGAAGCTTTCTTT; CDR3: CASSDRGRTSTEAFF
size: NA; V: TRBV20-1; J: TRBJ1-5; D: NA; DNA: TGCAGTGCTAGAAACAGGGCTGCCTATAGCAATCAGCCCCAGCATTTT; CDR3: CSARNRAAYSNQPQHF
size: many; V: TRBV6-2/TRBV6-3; J: TRBJ2-5; D: TRBD2; DNA: TGTGCCAGTGGACTAGCGGGGGTCAGGGAGACCCAGTACTTC; CDR3: CASGLAGVRETQYF
size: many; V: TRBV4-2; J: TRBJ2-3; D: NA; DNA: TGTGCCAGCAGCCACGGGCTCACCGATACGCAGTATTTT; CDR3: CASSHGLTDTQYF
size: many; V: TRBV7-2; J: TRBJ2-1; D: NA; DNA: TGTGCCAGCAGCCGGGACCCGAGCTCCTACAATGAGCAGTTCTTC; CDR3: CASSRDPSSYNEQFF
size: many; V: TRBV7-2; J: TRBJ1-6; D: NA; DNA: TGTGCCAGCAGCTTAGCATATTCACCCCTCCACTTT; CDR3: CASSLAYSPLHF
size: many; V: TRBV6-6; J: TRBJ1-1; D: TRBD1; DNA: TGTGCCAGCAGTGACAGGGGATTCATGAACACTGAAGCTTTCTTT; CDR3: CASSDRGFMNTEAFF
size: many; V: TRBV7-8; J: TRBJ2-3; D: NA; DNA: TGTGCCAGCAGCTTAACTGGGGAAAGCACAGATACGCAGTATTTT; CDR3: CASSLTGESTDTQYF
size: NA; V: TRBV5-5; J: TRBJ1-2; D: NA; DNA: TGTGCCAGCAGAAGTAGCAGGGATCTAGGCTACACCTTC; CDR3: CASRSSRDLGYTF
size: NA; V: TRBV6-1; J: TRBJ2-7; D: NA; DNA: TGTGCCAGCAGTTTCAGAGGGGAGGGGGGCTTCTCCTACGAGCAGTACTTC; CDR3: CASSFRGEGGFSYEQYF
size: many; V: TRBV28; J: TRBJ2-1; D: TRBD2; DNA: TGTGCCAGCAGTTTGCCTAGCGGGGGGCACAATGAGCAGTTCTTC; CDR3: CASSLPSGGHNEQFF
size: few; V: TRBV28; J: TRBJ2-7; D: NA; DNA: TGTGCCAGCAGTGAGACCTACGAGCAGTACTTC; CDR3: CASSETYEQYF
size: few; V: TRBV20-1; J: TRBJ2-7; D: TRBD2; DNA: TGCAGTGCTAGCGTACTAGCGGGGGGGGAAGAGCAGTACTTC; CDR3: CSASVLAGGEEQYF
size: few; V: TRBV20-1; J: TRBJ2-1; D: NA; DNA: TGCAGTGCTACCGCGACCGGGCCACCGGCCGACAATGAGCAGTTCTTC; CDR3: CSATATGPPADNEQFF
size: NA; V: TRBV29-1; J: TRBJ1-2; D: NA; DNA: TGCAGCGTCGATCGGGACAACCGAAGATCTAACTATGGCTACACCTTC; CDR3: CSVDRDNRRSNYGYTF
size: many; V: TRBV7-9; J: TRBJ2-3; D: NA; DNA: TGTGCCAGCAGCTTACGTTCGGGAAGGACAGATACGCAGTATTTT; CDR3: CASSLRSGRTDTQYF
size: few; V: TRBV5-1; J: TRBJ2-7; D: NA; DNA: TGCGCCAGCAGCTTGCGTGCTGGAGGCGAGCAGTACTTC; CDR3: CASSLRAGGEQYF
size: many; V: TRBV7-2; J: TRBJ1-2; D: NA; DNA: TGTGCCAGCAGAGGACTTCTACAGGGTGGCTACACCTTC; CDR3: CASRGLLQGGYTF
size: many; V: TRBV6-2/TRBV6-3; J: TRBJ2-7; D: TRBD2; DNA: TGTGCCAGCAGGAGAGTAGCGGGGGACTCCTCCTACGAGCAGTACTTC; CDR3: CASRRVAGDSSYEQYF
size: few; V: TRBV15; J: TRBJ1-2; D: NA; DNA: TGTGCCACCAGAGACCCGGGGGTCGACGGCTACACCTTC; CDR3: CATRDPGVDGYTF
size: NA; V: TRBV6-5; J: TRBJ1-5; D: TRBD1; DNA: TGTGCCAGCGCCCAGGACAGGGCCTATCAGCCCCAGCATTTT; CDR3: CASAQDRAYQPQHF